The T cell receptor (beta chain) described here comes from a study of shared clonotypes between healthy human individuals. Caucasian adults living in Nashville, Tennessee, provided all samples. Using immunoSEQ multiplex PCR, the repertoire was profiled, and TCRdb retains in-frame clones only, with some absent. The sample holds about 490,000 clones, over 70% seen once. The CDR3 loop spans 14 amino acids. CDR1 is LNHDA, CDR2 SQIVND, per germline (reference sequence). V lost 4 bases to trimming and J lost 4 bases, with 13 bases between them. V is TRBV19 and J is TRBJ2-5, with D perhaps matching TRBD2 (5 bases). Material for sequencing was PBMCs. This clonotype was sampled from a woman aged 40 to 50 in good health. Some clones in this sample may be carry-over from other donors' samples. The chain's CDR3 is CASSNILVRETQYF. As DNA, the CDR3 is TGTGCCAGTAGTAACATACTAGTAAGAGAGACCCAGTACTTC.